This TCR beta chain was recovered during a study of cytomegalovirus exposure and HLA in healthy donors. General study points: CMV antigen specificity of three CMV-associated chains was confirmed in vitro. Previously analyzed data showed that most TCR beta V segments were productive at a frequency of about 90% or about 30%. Common viral pathogens (according to a later analysis) appeared linked to several of the most significant clusters.

Donors likely had unrecorded immune exposures despite being nominally healthy when sampled. Comments on this clone: Its target is unknown. The junction departs from germline at one end; a sequencing error may be responsible.

In the PCR, 60 Vbeta and 13 Jbeta primers were used. Sequenced by immunoSEQ multiplex PCR; TCRdb stores in-frame clones only, minus some. The table records 210,000 or so clones, around 80% of them present only once. In germline, CDR1 is MNHEY, CDR2 SMNVEV (reference sequence). The length of the CDR3 is 14 residues. The sequencing sample was made of PBMCs. This sequence was found in a boy between 5 and 17 years old in good health and CMV-seronegative. The V gene is TRBV27, the J gene TRBJ1-2; 8 bases are shared with TRBD1. The CDR3 sequence: CASSLSGGASGYTF. CDR3 DNA sequence: TGTGCCAGCAGTCTATCAGGGGGCGCAAGTGGCTACACCTTC.